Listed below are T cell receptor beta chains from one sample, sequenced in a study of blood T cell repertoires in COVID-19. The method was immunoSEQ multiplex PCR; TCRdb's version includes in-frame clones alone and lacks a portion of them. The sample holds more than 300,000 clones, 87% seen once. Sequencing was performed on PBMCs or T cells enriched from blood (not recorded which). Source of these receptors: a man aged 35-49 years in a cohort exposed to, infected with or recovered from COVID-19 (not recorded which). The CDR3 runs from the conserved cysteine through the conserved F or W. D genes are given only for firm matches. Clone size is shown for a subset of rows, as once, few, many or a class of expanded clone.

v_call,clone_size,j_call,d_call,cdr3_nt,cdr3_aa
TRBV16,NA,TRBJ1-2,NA,TGTGCCAGCAGCCAGGACAGTTTTAACTATGGCTACACCTTC,CASSQDSFNYGYTF
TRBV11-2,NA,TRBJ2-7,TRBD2,TGTGCCAGCAGCTCCGGCGGACTAGCGGGAGGGCCAGATGGGATTGGGCAGTACTTC,CASSSGGLAGGPDGIGQYF
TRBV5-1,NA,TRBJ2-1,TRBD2,TGCGCCAGCAGCTTGGTGTCTAGCGGGAGGGGTAATGAGCAGTTCTTC,CASSLVSSGRGNEQFF
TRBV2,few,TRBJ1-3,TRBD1,TGTGCCAGTGGACAGGGTGGAAACACCATATATTTT,CASGQGGNTIYF
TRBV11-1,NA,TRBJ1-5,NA,TGTGCCAGCAGCCCCTTCCCCAATCAGCCCCAGCATTTT,CASSPFPNQPQHF
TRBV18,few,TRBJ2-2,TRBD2,TGTGCCAGCTCACCGGGAGGGGCCCGTCAGATCACCGGGGAGCTGTTTTTT,CASSPGGARQITGELFF
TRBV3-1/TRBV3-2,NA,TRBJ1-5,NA,TGTGCCAGCAGCCAATTCCAGCGGGGGCAGCCCCAGCATTTT,CASSQFQRGQPQHF
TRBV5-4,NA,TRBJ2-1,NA,TGTGCCAGCAGCCAAGGGACTCTAAACTACAATGAGCAGTTCTTC,CASSQGTLNYNEQFF
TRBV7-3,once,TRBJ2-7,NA,TGTGCCAGCAGCTCCGAAAGGGGTGGCGAGCAGTACTTC,CASSSERGGEQYF
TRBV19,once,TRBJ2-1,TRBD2,TGTGCCAGTAAGGGTCGAAGGACTAGCGGGAGGGATTGGTACAATGAGCAGTTCTTC,CASKGRRTSGRDWYNEQFF
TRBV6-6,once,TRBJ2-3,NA,TGTGCCAGCAGTCAAACAGAATTTGGCACAGATACGCAGTATTTT,CASSQTEFGTDTQYF
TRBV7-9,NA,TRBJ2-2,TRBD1,TGTGCCAGATTCCAGGACAGGTCCGACACCGGGGAGCTGTTTTTT,CARFQDRSDTGELFF
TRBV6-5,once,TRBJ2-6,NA,TGTGCCAGCAGGACCCAGGGCTCTGGGGCCAACGTCCTGACTTTC,CASRTQGSGANVLTF
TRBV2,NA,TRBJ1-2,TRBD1,TGTGCCAGCAGTCGGGACAGGGGAGACGGCTACACCTTC,CASSRDRGDGYTF
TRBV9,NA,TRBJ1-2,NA,TGTGCCAGCGGAGATACAGGGATTGGGTATGGCTACACCTTC,CASGDTGIGYGYTF
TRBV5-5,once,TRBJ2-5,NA,TGTGCCAGCAGCGAGATGACCGGGAAACAAGAGACCCAGTACTTC,CASSEMTGKQETQYF
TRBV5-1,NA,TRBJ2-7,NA,TGCGCCAGCAGCATAGGGGGCTACGAGCAGTACTTC,CASSIGGYEQYF
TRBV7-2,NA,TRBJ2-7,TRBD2,TGTGCCAGCAGCTTACTAGCGGGAGCAGGCGAGCAGTACTTC,CASSLLAGAGEQYF
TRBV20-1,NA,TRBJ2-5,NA,TGCAGTGCTAGCGACATGGAGACCCAGTACTTC,CSASDMETQYF
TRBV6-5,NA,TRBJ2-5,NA,TGTGCCAGCAGTTACTCCTCTAGTAGAGAGACCCAGTACTTC,CASSYSSSRETQYF
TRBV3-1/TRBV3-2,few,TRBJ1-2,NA,TGTGCCAGCAGCCGCCTGGGCACAAACTATGGCTACACCTTC,CASSRLGTNYGYTF
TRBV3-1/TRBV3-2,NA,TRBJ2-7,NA,TGTGCCAGCAGCCAAGGGGCTGGGCAGTACTTC,CASSQGAGQYF
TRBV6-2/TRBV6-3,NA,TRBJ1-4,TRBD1,TGTGCCAGCAGCCCCGGGACAGGCGTTGAAAAACTGTTTTTT,CASSPGTGVEKLFF
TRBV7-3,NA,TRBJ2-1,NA,TGTGCCAGCAGCTTAACTGGTCAGGGGCGAGATGAGCAGTTCTTC,CASSLTGQGRDEQFF
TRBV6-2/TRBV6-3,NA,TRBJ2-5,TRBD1,TGTGCCAGCGGCCCGACAGGGACCCCAGAGACCCAGTACTTC,CASGPTGTPETQYF
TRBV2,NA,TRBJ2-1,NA,TGTGCCAGCAGTCCCTCGGGAGTAGGAGTCAATGAGCAGTTCTTC,CASSPSGVGVNEQFF
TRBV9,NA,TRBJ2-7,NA,TGTGCCAGCAGCTTGAGGAGTCAGTCCTACGAGCAGTACTTC,CASSLRSQSYEQYF
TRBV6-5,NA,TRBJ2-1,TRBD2,TGTGCCAGCAGCACGGGAGGGTGGTATGAGCAGTTCTTC,CASSTGGWYEQFF
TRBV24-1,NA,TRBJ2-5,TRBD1,TGTGCCACCAGTGACCCGGGACAGTTGCAAGAGACCCAGTACTTC,CATSDPGQLQETQYF
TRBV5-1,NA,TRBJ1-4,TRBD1,TGCGCCAGCAGCTCGACAGGGGTGACTAATGAAAAACTGTTTTTT,CASSSTGVTNEKLFF
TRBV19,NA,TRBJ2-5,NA,TGTGCCAGTAGTAAGGACTACTACTCCCAAGAGACCCAGTACTTC,CASSKDYYSQETQYF
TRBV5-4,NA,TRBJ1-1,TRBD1,TGTGCCAGCAGCCTGGACAGGGCTCGAGGCGAGGCTTTCTTT,CASSLDRARGEAFF
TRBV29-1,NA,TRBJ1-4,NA,TGCAGCGTCAAAATTACAGGGATTATAAATGAAAAACTGTTTTTT,CSVKITGIINEKLFF
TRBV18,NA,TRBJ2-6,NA,TGTGCCAGCTCACCACAGGGTGGGGCCGGGGCCAACGTCCTGACTTTC,CASSPQGGAGANVLTF
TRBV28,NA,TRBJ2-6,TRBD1,TGTGCCAGCAGTTTGGGACAGACAGCCGGGGCCAACGTCCTGACTTTC,CASSLGQTAGANVLTF
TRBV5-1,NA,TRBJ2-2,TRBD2,TGCGCCAGCAGCATGGGACTAGCGGATAACACCGGGGAGCTGTTTTTT,CASSMGLADNTGELFF
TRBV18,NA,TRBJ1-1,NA,TGTGCCAGCTCACCAGGGGCGCGGAACACTGAAGCTTTCTTT,CASSPGARNTEAFF
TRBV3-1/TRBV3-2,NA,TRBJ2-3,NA,TGTGCCAGCAGCCAAGAGGCCCTAGACAGTCCTAGCACAGATACGCAGTATTTT,CASSQEALDSPSTDTQYF
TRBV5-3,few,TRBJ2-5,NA,TGTGCCAGAAGCTTGGTGTCAGGGTATGAGACCCAGTACTTC,CARSLVSGYETQYF
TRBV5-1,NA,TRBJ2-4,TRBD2,TGCGCCAGCAGCTTGGTTTCTAGCGGGATGGGGAACATTCAGTACTTC,CASSLVSSGMGNIQYF
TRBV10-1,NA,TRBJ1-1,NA,TGCGCCAGCAGTCCCGGGCGCAGGGACACTGAAGCTTTCTTT,CASSPGRRDTEAFF
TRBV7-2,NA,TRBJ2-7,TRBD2,TGTGCCAGCAGCGACGGGACTAGCGGGGTCTACGAGCAGTACTTC,CASSDGTSGVYEQYF
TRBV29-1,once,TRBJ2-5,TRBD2,TGCAGCGCCCGGACTAGCGGAGAGACCCAGTACTTC,CSARTSGETQYF
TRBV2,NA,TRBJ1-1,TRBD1,TGTGCCAGCATAGGGGGCAGCGACACTGAAGCTTTCTTT,CASIGGSDTEAFF
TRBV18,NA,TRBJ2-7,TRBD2,TGTGCCAGCTCACTAGCGGGAACCTACGAGCAGTACTTC,CASSLAGTYEQYF
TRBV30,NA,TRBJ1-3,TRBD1,TGTGCCTGGAGCAGGGACAGAGGAAACACCATATATTTT,CAWSRDRGNTIYF
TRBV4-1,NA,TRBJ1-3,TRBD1,TGCGCCAGCAGCCGCACAGGGGCCTCTGGAAACACCATATATTTT,CASSRTGASGNTIYF
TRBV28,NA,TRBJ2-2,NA,TGTGCCAGCAGGCAGGATCTAGCAGGCACCGGGGAGCTGTTTTTT,CASRQDLAGTGELFF
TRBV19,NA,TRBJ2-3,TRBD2,TGTGCCAGTAGTAGCGGGAGGAACACAGATACGCAGTATTTT,CASSSGRNTDTQYF
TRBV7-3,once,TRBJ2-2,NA,TGTGCCAGCAGCTACTACACCGGGGAGCTGTTTTTT,CASSYYTGELFF
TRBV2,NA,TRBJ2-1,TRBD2,TGTGCCAGCACCGAAGCGGGAGTGGCTAGCAATGAGCAGTTCTTC,CASTEAGVASNEQFF
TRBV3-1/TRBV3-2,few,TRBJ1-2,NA,TGTGCCAGCAGCCAAGCGATGTCGCGATATGGCTACACCTTC,CASSQAMSRYGYTF
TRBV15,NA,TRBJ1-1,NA,TGTGCCACCAGAAGGGAGGACACTGAAGCTTTCTTT,CATRREDTEAFF
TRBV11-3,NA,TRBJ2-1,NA,TGTGCCAGCAGTTTAGAGGGGGGAGGCAATGAGCAGTTCTTC,CASSLEGGGNEQFF
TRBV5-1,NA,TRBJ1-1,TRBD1,TGCGCCAGCAGCCCGGGACAGGGTGCCACTGAAGCTTTCTTT,CASSPGQGATEAFF
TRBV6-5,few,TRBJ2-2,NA,TGTGCCAGCAGGCACTTGAACACCGGGGAGCTGTTTTTT,CASRHLNTGELFF
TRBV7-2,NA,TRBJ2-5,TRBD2,TGTGCCAGCAGCCTAGGAGCGGGAGGCAAGACCCAGTACTTC,CASSLGAGGKTQYF
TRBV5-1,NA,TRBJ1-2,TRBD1,TGCGCCAGCAGCAGGACAGGGTCTGACTATGGCTACACCTTC,CASSRTGSDYGYTF
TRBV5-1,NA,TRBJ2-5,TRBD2,TGCGCCAGCAGCTTCACTAGCGGGGAAGAGACCCAGTACTTC,CASSFTSGEETQYF